Shown below are 7 T cell receptor beta chains from a single sample sequenced in a study of blood T cells in healthy people across ages. A second PCR, run for about 7 to 11 cycles, used a sample-barcoded 5' primer plus a J-beta primer mix. TCRdb reprocessed the 5' RACE reads via MiXCR and lists one record per CDR3 protein. The sample lists about 1.5 million distinct CDR3 sequences; roughly two fifths were seen once. Sequenced input: blood. The receptors were sampled from a woman aged 18-30 years in good health.

This clonotype was seen a few times. This CDR3 reads CSALAPGGAYEQYF. CDR3 sequence (DNA): TGCAGCGCCCTCGCCCCGGGCGGAGCCTACGAGCAGTACTTC. The J gene is TRBJ2-7, the V gene TRBV29-1; D not resolved. Trimming took 7 bases from V and 2 from J, leaving 18 bases between them. In germline, CDR1 is SQVTM, CDR2 ANQGSEA. The CDR3 is 14 amino acids.

This clonotype was counted between two and nine times. The V and J genes are TRBV24-1 and TRBJ2-1; 12 bases map to TRBD2. Germline assignment: CDR1 KGHDR and CDR2 SFDVKD. This CDR3 has 15 residues. V lost 10 bases to trimming and J lost 7 bases; unmatched junction nucleotides: 10. CDR3 nucleotides: TGTGCCACTAATGCCGGGACTAGCGGGTCTAATGAGCAGTTCTTC. This translates into CATNAGTSGSNEQFF.

V gene TRBV29-1 combines with J gene TRBJ2-3; possibly TRBD2 for D (5 bases). This CDR3 has 14 residues. Germline CDR1 and CDR2: SQVTM and ANQGSEA. With 7 bases removed from V and 0 bases from J, the gap between germline ends came to 14 bases. CDR3 sequence (DNA): TGCAGCGCCCAGGTTGAGGGAAGCACAGATACGCAGTATTTT. This encodes CSAQVEGSTDTQYF.

This sequence joins TRBV7-6 and TRBJ2-1; 7 bases fit TRBD1. CDR3 size: 14 residues. CDR1 and CDR2 from the germline V gene are SGHVS and FNYEAQ. V was pared by 3 bases and J by 8 bases, with 7 bases of the junction left unmatched. The CDR3 DNA is TGTGCCAGCAGCTTTCGCCCGACAGGGTATGAGCAGTTCTTC. Protein: CASSFRPTGYEQFF.

The chain combines TRBV4-3 with TRBJ2-2; 13 bases map to TRBD2. This CDR3 region has 19 residues. Unmatched junction bases numbered 7, after V lost 0 bases and J lost 3 bases. The V gene's germline CDR1 is LGHNA and CDR2 YSLEER. For the CDR3, the DNA is TGCGCCAGCAGCCAAGACCCAACTAGCGGGAGGGAGGACACCGGGGAGCTGTTTTTT. It yields the protein CASSQDPTSGREDTGELFF.

The gene calls are TRBV6-1 and TRBJ1-1; a weak D match, TRBD1 (6 bases). The CDR3 totals 16 residues. Germline lookup yields CDR1 MNHNS and CDR2 SASEGT. The V end lost 0 bases, the J end lost 0 bases, and 11 bases lay between the germline ends. The CDR3 loop reads CASSEAGGGLNTEAFF. The CDR3 DNA reads TGTGCCAGCAGTGAAGCGGGCGGGGGCCTGAACACTGAAGCTTTCTTT.

The chain carries TRBV14 and TRBJ2-5, with 10 bases matching TRBD2. The CDR3 covers 17 residues. The trim removed 2 bases at V and 11 bases at J, leaving 17 bases unmatched. Germline V lookup: CDR1 SGHDN, CDR2 FVKESK. Written as DNA, the CDR3 is TGTGCCAGCAGCCAATTAGCGGGGGGAACCTTTCACGATGAGCAGTACTTC. It translates to CASSQLAGGTFHDEQYF.